Listed below are T cell receptor beta chains from one sample, sequenced in a study of blood T cells in healthy people across ages. TCRdb re-called the 5' RACE reads with MiXCR, one entry per CDR3 protein. The data hold roughly 1.7 million distinct CDR3 sequences, with around 35% observed a single time. Sequencing was performed on blood. The receptors originated from a woman aged 25 to 39 in good health. Both conserved end residues are part of each CDR3. Each record gives: J gene, V gene, CDR3 protein.

>TRBJ2-3|TRBV10-2
CASSESRQPESTDTQYF
>TRBJ2-7|TRBV20-1
CSAMGGGGSYEQYF
>TRBJ2-1|TRBV20-1
CSASRTGRYNEQFF
>TRBJ2-7|TRBV9
CASSSAPAYEQYF
>TRBJ2-3|TRBV6-1
CATSLDTDTQYF
>TRBJ2-1|TRBV6-2/TRBV6-3
CASSRRLVQFF
>TRBJ2-7|TRBV12-3/TRBV12-4
CASSNLYEQYF
>TRBJ1-4|TRBV27
CASRGVQDNEKLFF
>TRBJ2-3|TRBV29-1
CSVPPAGGFDTDTQYF
>TRBJ1-5|TRBV2
CASGVNQGQTQPQHF
>TRBJ2-7|TRBV5-1
CASSPGRGGSEQYF
>TRBJ2-1|TRBV20-1
CSARVPLAGAKYNEQFF
>TRBJ1-2|TRBV7-9
CASSLDRGQTYGYTF
>TRBJ2-2|TRBV27
CASSPGHIGELFF
>TRBJ2-1|TRBV20-1
CSAGGEGNNEQFF
>TRBJ1-1|TRBV7-9
CASSMVGVLDTEAFF
>TRBJ2-1|TRBV3-1
CASTMPGGSYNEQFF
>TRBJ2-7|TRBV2
CASSARTGRYEQYF
>TRBJ2-3|TRBV27
CASSSGLAGGQADTQYF
>TRBJ2-6|TRBV15
CATSGGGSGANVLTF
>TRBJ2-3|TRBV6-2/TRBV6-3
CASSYHPTGGTDTQYF
>TRBJ1-5|TRBV20-1
CSAPNPTGDSNQPQHF
>TRBJ2-1|TRBV20-1
CSARDAQRGGLGYNEQFF
>TRBJ1-2|TRBV29-1
CSVEGIPTIQNNYGYTF
>TRBJ1-1|TRBV28
CASRLTGLSEAFF
>TRBJ2-1|TRBV30
CAWSVSRSRNEQFF
>TRBJ2-5|TRBV6-5
CASGPQWETQYF
>TRBJ2-7|TRBV6-1
CASSDKDRGAYEQYF
>TRBJ2-3|TRBV20-1
CSAGVQRDTDTQYF
>TRBJ2-7|TRBV4-2
CASSPRTGTTPHEQYF
>TRBJ2-7|TRBV28
CASSTLGLAGVRNEQYF
>TRBJ2-1|TRBV5-5
CASSSLAGVNNGQFF
>TRBJ1-1|TRBV3-1
CASSPRNKNTEAFF
>TRBJ1-1|TRBV7-2
CASSSPTWGINTEAFF
>TRBJ2-5|TRBV6-6
CASSSGQGGLETQYF
>TRBJ2-7|TRBV10-1
CAGSEEPSSSQYF
>TRBJ2-3|TRBV5-1
CASGLGQGPRDTQYF
>TRBJ2-7|TRBV29-1
CSVTAGTSANEQYF
>TRBJ1-4|TRBV14
CASSQVQGVKEKLFF
>TRBJ1-1|TRBV20-1
CSPRGRNTEAFF
>TRBJ2-1|TRBV24-1
CATSDLRQGGFGDEQFF
>TRBJ2-3|TRBV10-3
CAISAGLQSTQYF
>TRBJ2-6|TRBV6-6
CASSRQNSGANVLTF
>TRBJ2-2|TRBV30
CAWSVGVGELFF
>TRBJ1-1|TRBV5-6
CASSWDGGWTEAFF
>TRBJ2-5|TRBV12-5
CASGLGKSETQYF
>TRBJ2-1|TRBV20-1
CSASSRELKFF
>TRBJ2-1|TRBV30
CAGISGGSYNEQFF